The T cell receptor beta chain under discussion was sequenced for a study of T cells expressing NK-cell markers. Germline-derived CDR1 and CDR2 are MGHRA and YSYEKL. The CDR3 spans 14 residues. After re-calling the 5' RACE reads, TCRdb lists one entry per CDR3 protein, DNA absent. Found here are roughly 150,000 distinct CDR3 sequences; the top ten clones hold 20%. The chain recombines TRBV4-1 with TRBJ1-6. The specimen sequenced was blood T cells: a sorted CD56 or NKG2C T cell subset, CD4+ or CD8+ T cells, or bulk PBMC T cells (not recorded which). This TCR was sampled from a man aged 18-70 years in good health. The CDR3 region is CASSHDSFFSPLHF.